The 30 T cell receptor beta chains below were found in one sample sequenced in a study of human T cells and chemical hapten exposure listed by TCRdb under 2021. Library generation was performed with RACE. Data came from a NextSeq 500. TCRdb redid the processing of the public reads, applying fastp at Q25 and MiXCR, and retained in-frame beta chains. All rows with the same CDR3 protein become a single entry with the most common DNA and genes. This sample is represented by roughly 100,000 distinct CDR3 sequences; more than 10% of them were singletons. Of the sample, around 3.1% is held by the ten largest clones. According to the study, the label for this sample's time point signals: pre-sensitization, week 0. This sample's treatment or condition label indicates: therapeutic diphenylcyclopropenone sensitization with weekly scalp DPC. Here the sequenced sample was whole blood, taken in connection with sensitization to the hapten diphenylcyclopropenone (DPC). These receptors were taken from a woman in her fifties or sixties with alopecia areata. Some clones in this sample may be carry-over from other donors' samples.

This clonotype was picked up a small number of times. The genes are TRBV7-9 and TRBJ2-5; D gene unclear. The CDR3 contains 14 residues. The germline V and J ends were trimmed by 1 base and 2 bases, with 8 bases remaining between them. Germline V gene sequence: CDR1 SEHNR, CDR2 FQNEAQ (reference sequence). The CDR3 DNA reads TGTGCCAGCAGCTTAGTGTCGAAACAAGAGACCCAGTACTTC. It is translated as CASSLVSKQETQYF. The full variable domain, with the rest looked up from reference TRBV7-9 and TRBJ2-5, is DTGVSQNPRHKITKRGQNVTFRCDPISEHNRLYWYRQTLGQGPEFLTYFQNEAQLEKSRLLSDRFSAERPKGSFSTLEIQRTEQGDSAMYLCASSLVSKQETQYFGPGTRLLVL.

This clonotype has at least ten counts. The CDR3 here is CATTRLGHSYNEQFF. In DNA, the CDR3 is TGTGCCACCACCAGACTAGGACACAGCTACAATGAGCAGTTCTTC. The chain joins TRBV19 to TRBJ2-1; D is possibly TRBD2 (6 bases). This CDR3 has 15 residues. Germline-derived CDR1 and CDR2 are LNHDA and SQIVND (reference sequence). Between the trimmed V and J ends, which lost 10 bases and 3 bases, there was a span of 19 bases.

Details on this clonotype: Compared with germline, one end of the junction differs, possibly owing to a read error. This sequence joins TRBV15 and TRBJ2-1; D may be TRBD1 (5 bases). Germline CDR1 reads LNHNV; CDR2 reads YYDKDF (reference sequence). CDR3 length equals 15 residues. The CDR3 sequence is CATSTRQSSYNVQFF. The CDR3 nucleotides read TGTGCCACCAGCACGCGACAGTCTAGTTACAATGTGCAGTTCTTC.

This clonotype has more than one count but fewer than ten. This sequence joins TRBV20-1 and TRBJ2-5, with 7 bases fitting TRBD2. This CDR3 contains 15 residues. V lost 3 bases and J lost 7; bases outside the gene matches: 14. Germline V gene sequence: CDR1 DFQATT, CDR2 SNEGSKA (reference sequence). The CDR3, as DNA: TGCAGTGCTAGGAGGGAGGGGCCCATCCTGGGGACCCAGTACTTC. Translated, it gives CSARREGPILGTQYF.

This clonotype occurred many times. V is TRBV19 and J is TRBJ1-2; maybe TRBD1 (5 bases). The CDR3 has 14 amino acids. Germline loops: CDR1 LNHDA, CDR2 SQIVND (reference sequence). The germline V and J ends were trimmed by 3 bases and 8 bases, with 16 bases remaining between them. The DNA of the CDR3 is TGTGCCAGTAGTATCGACAGCGGCCTTGGGGGCTACACCTTC. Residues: CASSIDSGLGGYTF.

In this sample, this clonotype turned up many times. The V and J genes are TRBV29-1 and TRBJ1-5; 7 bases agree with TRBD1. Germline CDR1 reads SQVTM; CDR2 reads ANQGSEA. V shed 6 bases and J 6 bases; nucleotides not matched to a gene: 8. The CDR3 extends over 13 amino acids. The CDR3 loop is CSVEGQRGQPQHF. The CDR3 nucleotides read TGCAGCGTAGAGGGACAGCGGGGTCAGCCCCAGCATTTT. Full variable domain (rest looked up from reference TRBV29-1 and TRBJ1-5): SAVISQKPSRDICQRGTSLTIQCQVDSQVTMMFWYRQQPGQSLTLIATANQGSEATYESGFVIDKFPISRPNLTFSTLTVSNMSPEDSSIYLCSVEGQRGQPQHFGDGTRLSIL.

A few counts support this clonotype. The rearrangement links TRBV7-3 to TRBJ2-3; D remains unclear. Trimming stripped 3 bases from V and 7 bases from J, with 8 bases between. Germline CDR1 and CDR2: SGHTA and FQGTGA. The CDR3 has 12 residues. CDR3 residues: CASSFDRNTQYF. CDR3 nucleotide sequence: TGTGCCAGCAGCTTTGATCGGAATACGCAGTATTTT.

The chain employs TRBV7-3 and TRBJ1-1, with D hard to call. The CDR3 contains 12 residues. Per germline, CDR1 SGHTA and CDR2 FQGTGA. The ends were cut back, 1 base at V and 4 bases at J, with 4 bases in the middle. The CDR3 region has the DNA TGTGCCAGCAGCTTAATCAGCACTGAAGCTTTCTTT. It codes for CASSLISTEAFF. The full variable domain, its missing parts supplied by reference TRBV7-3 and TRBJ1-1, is GAGVSQTPSNKVTEKGKYVELRCDPISGHTALYWYRQSLGQGPEFLIYFQGTGAADDSGLPNDRFFAVRPEGSVSTLKIQRTERGDSAVYLCASSLISTEAFFGQGTRLTVV.

The DNA for the CDR3 is TGTGCCAGCAGCTTAGTTGCGGGGTTCGAGCAGTACTTC. Its translation is CASSLVAGFEQYF. The chain combines TRBV7-9 with TRBJ2-7; D might be TRBD2 (6 bases). Germline loops: CDR1 SEHNR, CDR2 FQNEAQ (reference sequence). The CDR3 contains 13 residues. Trimming cost V 1 base and J 6 bases, with 10 bases left between them.

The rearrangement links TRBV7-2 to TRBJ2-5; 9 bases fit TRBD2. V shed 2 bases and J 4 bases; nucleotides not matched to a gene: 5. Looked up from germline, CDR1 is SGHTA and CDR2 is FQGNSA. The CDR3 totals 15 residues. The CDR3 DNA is TGTGCCAGCAGCTTACGCGGCGGGAGGGGAGAGACCCAGTACTTC. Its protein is CASSLRGGRGETQYF.

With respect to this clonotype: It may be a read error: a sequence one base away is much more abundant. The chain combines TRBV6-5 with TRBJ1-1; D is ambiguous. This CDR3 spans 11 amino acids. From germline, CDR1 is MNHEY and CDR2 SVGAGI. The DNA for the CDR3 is TGTGCCAGCAGTGACTCCGGCGGAGCTTTCTTT. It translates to CASSDSGGAFF.

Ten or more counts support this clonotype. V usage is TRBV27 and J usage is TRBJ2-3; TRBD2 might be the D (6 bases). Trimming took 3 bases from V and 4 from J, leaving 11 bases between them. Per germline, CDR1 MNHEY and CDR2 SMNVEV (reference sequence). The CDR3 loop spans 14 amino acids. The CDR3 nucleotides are TGTGCCAGCAGTTTGGGGGGATGGCCAGATACGCAGTATTTT. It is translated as CASSLGGWPDTQYF.

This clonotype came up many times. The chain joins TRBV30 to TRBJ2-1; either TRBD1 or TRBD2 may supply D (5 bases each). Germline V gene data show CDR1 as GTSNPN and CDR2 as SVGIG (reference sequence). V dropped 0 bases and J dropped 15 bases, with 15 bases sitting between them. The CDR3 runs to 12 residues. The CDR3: CAWSVLGTLLFF. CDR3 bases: TGTGCCTGGAGTGTATTGGGGACCCTACTGTTCTTC.

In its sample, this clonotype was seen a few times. The CDR3 DNA reads TGTGCCAGCAAGAGGGAGCGGGGCCGGCCCGACAATGAGCAGTTCTTC. This gives the protein CASKRERGRPDNEQFF. The V and J genes are TRBV7-9 and TRBJ2-1; 7 bases fit TRBD2. This CDR3 is built from 16 residues. In germline, CDR1 is SEHNR, CDR2 FQNEAQ (reference sequence). V was pared by 7 bases and J by 5 bases, with 14 bases of the junction left unmatched. Looking up the rest from reference TRBV7-9 and TRBJ2-1 gives the full variable domain: DTGVSQNPRHKITKRGQNVTFRCDPISEHNRLYWYRQTLGQGPEFLTYFQNEAQLEKSRLLSDRFSAERPKGSFSTLEIQRTEQGDSAMYLCASKRERGRPDNEQFFGPGTRLTVL.

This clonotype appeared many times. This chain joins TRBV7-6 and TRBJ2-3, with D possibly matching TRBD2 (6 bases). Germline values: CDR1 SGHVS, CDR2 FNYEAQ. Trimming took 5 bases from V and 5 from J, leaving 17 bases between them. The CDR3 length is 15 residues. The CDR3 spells CASSAGLAEGDTQYF. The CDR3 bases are TGTGCCAGCAGCGCGGGACTGGCGGAAGGAGATACGCAGTATTTT.

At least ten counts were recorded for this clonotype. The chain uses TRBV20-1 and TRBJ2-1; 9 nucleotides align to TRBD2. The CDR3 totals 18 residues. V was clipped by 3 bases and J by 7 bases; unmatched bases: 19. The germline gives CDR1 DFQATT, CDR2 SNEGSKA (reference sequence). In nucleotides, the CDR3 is TGCAGTGCTAGCGCGTCCCGTTGGGCGGGGGGGCCCGGTAATGAGCAGTTCTTC. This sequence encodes CSASASRWAGGPGNEQFF.

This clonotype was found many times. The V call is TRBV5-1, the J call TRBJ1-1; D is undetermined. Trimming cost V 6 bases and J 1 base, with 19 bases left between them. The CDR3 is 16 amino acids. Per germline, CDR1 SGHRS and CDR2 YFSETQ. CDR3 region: CASNSSPSGANTEAFF. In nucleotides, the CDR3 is TGCGCCAGCAATAGCTCCCCATCGGGAGCGAACACTGAAGCTTTCTTT.

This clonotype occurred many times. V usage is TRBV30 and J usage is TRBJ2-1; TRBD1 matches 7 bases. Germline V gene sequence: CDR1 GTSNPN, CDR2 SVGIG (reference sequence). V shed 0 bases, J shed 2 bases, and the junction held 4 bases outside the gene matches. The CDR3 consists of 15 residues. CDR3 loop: CAWSVGQGAYNEQFF. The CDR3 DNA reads TGTGCCTGGAGTGTGGGCCAGGGGGCCTACAATGAGCAGTTCTTC.

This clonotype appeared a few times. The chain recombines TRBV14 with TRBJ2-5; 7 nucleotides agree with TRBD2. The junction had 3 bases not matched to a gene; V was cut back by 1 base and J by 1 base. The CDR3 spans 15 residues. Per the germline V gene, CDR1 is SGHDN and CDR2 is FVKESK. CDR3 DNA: TGTGCCAGCAGCCAAGCGGGGGGACGCCAAGAGACCCAGTACTTC. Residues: CASSQAGGRQETQYF.

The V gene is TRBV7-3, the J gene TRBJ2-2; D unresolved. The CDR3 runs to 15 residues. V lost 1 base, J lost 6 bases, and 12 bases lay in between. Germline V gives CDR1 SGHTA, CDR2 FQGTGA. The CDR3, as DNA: TGTGCCAGCAGCTTAATCCCCCAGCCCTCCGGGGAGCTGTTTTTT. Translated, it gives CASSLIPQPSGELFF.

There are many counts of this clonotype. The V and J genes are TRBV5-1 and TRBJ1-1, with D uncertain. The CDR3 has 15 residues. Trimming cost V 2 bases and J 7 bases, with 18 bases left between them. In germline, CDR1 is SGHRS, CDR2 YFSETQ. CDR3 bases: TGCGCCAGCAGCTTTGCCGGAGCTCAAGAGGGTGAAGCTTTCTTT. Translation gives CASSFAGAQEGEAFF.

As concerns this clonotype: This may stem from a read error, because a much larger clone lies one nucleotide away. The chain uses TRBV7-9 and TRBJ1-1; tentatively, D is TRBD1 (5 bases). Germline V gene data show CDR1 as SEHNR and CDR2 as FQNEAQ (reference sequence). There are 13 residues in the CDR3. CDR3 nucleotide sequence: TGTGTCAGCGGGGCCCAACAGAACACTGAAGCTTTCTTT. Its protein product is CVSGAQQNTEAFF.

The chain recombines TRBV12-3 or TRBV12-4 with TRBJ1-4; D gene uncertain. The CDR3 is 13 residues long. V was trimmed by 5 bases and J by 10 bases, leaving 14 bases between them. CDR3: CASSANQEGKLFF. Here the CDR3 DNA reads TGTGCCAGCAGTGCAAACCAGGAGGGAAAACTGTTTTTT.

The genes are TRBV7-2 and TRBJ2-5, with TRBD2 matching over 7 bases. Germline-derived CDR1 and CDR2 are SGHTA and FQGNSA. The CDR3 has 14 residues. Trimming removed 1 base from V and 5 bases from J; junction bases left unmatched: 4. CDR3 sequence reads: CASSLVGGGETQYF. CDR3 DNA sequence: TGTGCCAGCAGCTTAGTCGGGGGAGGGGAGACCCAGTACTTC.

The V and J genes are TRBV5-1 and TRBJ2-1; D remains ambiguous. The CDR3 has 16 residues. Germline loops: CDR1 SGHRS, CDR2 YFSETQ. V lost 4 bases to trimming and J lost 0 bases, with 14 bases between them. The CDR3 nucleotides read TGCGCCAGCAGCCCACTTCCCGGAAGCTCCTACAATGAGCAGTTCTTC. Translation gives CASSPLPGSSYNEQFF.

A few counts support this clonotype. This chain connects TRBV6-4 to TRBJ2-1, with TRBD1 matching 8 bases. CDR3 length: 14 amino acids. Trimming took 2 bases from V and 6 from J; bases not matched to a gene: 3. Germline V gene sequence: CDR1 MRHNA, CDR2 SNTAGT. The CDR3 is CASSDGQGANEQFF. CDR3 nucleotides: TGTGCCAGCAGTGACGGACAGGGAGCCAATGAGCAGTTCTTC.

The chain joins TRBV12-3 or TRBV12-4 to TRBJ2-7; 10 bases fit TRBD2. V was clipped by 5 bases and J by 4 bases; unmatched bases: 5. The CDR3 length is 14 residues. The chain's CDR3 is CASSKLAGIYEQYF. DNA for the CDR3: TGTGCCAGCAGTAAACTAGCGGGGATATACGAGCAGTACTTC.

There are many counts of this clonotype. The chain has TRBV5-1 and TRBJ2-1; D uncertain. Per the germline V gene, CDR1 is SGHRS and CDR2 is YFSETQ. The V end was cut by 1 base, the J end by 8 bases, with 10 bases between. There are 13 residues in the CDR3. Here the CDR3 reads CASSLLGSHEQFF. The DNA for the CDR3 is TGCGCCAGCAGCTTGCTCGGGTCCCATGAGCAGTTCTTC.

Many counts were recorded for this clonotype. The CDR3 bases are TGTGCCTGGAGTGGGGGGGCGGATACGCAGTATTTT. Translated: CAWSGGADTQYF. The chain recombines TRBV30 with TRBJ2-3; D might be TRBD1 or TRBD2, each matching 6 bases. The ends were cut back, 1 base at V and 6 bases at J, with 8 bases in the middle. Germline V gene lookup returns CDR1 GTSNPN and CDR2 SVGIG (reference sequence). This CDR3 region has 12 residues.

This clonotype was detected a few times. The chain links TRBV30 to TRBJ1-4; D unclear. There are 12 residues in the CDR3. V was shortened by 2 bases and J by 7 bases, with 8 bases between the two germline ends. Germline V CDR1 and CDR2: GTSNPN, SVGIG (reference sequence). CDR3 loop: CAWSRKVEKLFF. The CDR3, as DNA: TGTGCCTGGAGTCGGAAAGTTGAAAAACTGTTTTTT.